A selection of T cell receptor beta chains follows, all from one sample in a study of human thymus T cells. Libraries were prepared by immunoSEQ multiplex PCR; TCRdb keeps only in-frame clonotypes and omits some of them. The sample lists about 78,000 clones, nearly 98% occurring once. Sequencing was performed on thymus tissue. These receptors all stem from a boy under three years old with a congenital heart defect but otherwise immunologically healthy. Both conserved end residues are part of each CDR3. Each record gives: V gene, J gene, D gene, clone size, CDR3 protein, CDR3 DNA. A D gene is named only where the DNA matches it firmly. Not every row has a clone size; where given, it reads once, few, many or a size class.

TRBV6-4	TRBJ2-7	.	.	CASTVGRDTYYEQYF	TGTGCCAGCACTGTCGGTCGGGACACCTACTACGAGCAGTACTTC
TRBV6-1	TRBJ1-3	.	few	CASSEPQGSGNTIYF	TGTGCCAGCAGTGAACCACAGGGTTCTGGAAACACCATATATTTT
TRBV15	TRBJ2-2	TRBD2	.	CATSRVLAPANTGELFF	TGTGCCACCAGCAGGGTACTAGCGCCCGCGAACACCGGGGAGCTGTTTTTT
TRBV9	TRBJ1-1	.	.	CASSVVYRSEAFF	TGTGCCAGCAGCGTAGTTTACAGAAGTGAAGCTTTCTTT
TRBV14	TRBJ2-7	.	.	CASSQIRRGEEHEQYF	TGTGCCAGCAGCCAGATAAGGAGGGGGGAGGAACACGAGCAGTACTTC
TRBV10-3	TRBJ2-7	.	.	CAISDLRVRSYEQYF	TGTGCCATCAGTGACCTTCGGGTGCGCTCCTACGAGCAGTACTTC
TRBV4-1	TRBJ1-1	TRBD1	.	CASSPTQGDTEAFF	TGCGCCAGCAGTCCTACACAGGGGGACACTGAAGCTTTCTTT
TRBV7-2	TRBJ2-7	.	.	CASSLGRGNYPYEQYF	TGTGCCAGCAGCTTAGGTCGGGGAAATTACCCCTACGAGCAGTACTTC
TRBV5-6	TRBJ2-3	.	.	CASNSMADTQYF	TGTGCCAGCAACTCCATGGCAGATACGCAGTATTTT
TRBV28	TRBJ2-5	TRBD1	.	CASSRDSQETQYF	TGTGCCAGCAGTAGGGACAGCCAAGAGACCCAGTACTTC
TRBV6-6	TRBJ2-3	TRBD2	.	CASRDQRGATDTQYF	TGTGCCAGCAGGGACCAGCGGGGGGCCACAGATACGCAGTATTTT
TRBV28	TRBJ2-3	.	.	CASDSPYRPTDTQYF	TGTGCCAGCGACTCTCCATACCGCCCGACTGATACGCAGTATTTT
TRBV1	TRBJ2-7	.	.	CTSSLRSSYREPYEQYF	TGCACCAGCAGCCTAAGATCCTCCTACAGGGAACCCTACGAGCAGTACTTC
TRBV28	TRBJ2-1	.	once	CASSPDRYGNEQFF	TGTGCCAGCAGTCCGGACAGATATGGGAATGAGCAGTTCTTC
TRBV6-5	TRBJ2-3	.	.	CASSTRAGRGDTQYF	TGTGCCAGCAGCACCCGGGCAGGGAGAGGAGATACGCAGTATTTT
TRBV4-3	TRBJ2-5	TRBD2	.	CASSQGLAGSQETQYF	TGCGCCAGCAGCCAAGGTCTAGCGGGGTCCCAAGAGACCCAGTACTTC
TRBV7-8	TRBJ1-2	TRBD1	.	CASSLGSGGDPYGYTF	TGTGCCAGCAGCTTAGGATCAGGGGGCGACCCCTATGGCTACACCTTC
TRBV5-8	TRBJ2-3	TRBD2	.	CASSPQTSPFTDTQYF	TGTGCCAGCAGCCCACAGACTAGCCCCTTCACAGATACGCAGTATTTT
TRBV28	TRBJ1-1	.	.	CASSSNIGTSRTEAFF	TGTGCCAGCAGTTCAAATATAGGGACTTCGAGGACTGAAGCTTTCTTT
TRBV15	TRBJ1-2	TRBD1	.	CATSRFLGTGGGYTF	TGTGCCACCAGCAGGTTCCTCGGGACAGGGGGAGGCTACACCTTC
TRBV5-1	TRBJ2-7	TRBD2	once	CASTPRRREGLYEQYF	TGCGCCAGCACCCCACGCCGGCGGGAGGGCCTCTACGAGCAGTACTTC
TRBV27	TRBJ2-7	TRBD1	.	CASSLDRLSYEQYF	TGTGCCAGCAGTTTGGACAGGCTCTCCTACGAGCAGTACTTC
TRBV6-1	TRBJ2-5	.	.	CASSEVTGSKETQYF	TGTGCCAGCAGTGAAGTTACCGGGAGCAAAGAGACCCAGTACTTC
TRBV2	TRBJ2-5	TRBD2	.	CASSRTSSQETQYF	TGTGCCAGCAGCCGGACTAGCAGCCAAGAGACCCAGTACTTC
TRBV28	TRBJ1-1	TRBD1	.	CASRVTGYSLNTEAFF	TGTGCCAGCAGAGTGACAGGGTATAGTCTGAACACTGAAGCTTTCTTT
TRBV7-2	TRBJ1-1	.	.	CASSRNREKNTEAFF	TGTGCCAGCAGTCGGAACAGGGAGAAGAACACTGAAGCTTTCTTT
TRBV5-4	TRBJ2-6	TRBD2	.	CASSLSQGGTGANVLTF	TGTGCCAGCAGCTTATCGCAGGGAGGGACTGGGGCCAACGTCCTGACTTTC
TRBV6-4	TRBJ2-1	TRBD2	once	CASSDRISGSLSYNEQFF	TGTGCCAGCAGTGACAGGATTAGCGGGAGTCTCTCCTACAATGAGCAGTTCTTC
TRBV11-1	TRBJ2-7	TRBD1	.	CASSSNPGQGVSCSYEQYF	TGTGCCAGCAGCTCCAACCCGGGACAGGGAGTTTCTTGCTCCTACGAGCAGTACTTC
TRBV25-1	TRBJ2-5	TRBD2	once	CARPTSGRAIKTQYF	TGTGCCCGTCCCACTAGCGGGAGGGCTATAAAGACCCAGTACTTC
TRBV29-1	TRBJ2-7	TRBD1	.	CSVGTGTGAYEQYF	TGCAGCGTTGGGACCGGGACAGGGGCCTACGAGCAGTACTTC
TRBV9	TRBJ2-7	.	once	CASSPQREGGYEQYF	TGTGCCAGCAGCCCCCAAAGGGAGGGGGGTTACGAGCAGTACTTC
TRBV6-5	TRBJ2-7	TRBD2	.	CASSPGLAGGEQYF	TGTGCCAGCAGTCCCGGACTAGCGGGAGGGGAGCAGTACTTC
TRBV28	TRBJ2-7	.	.	CASSLGGSYEQYF	TGTGCCAGCAGTTTAGGGGGCTCCTACGAGCAGTACTTC
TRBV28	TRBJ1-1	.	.	CASSVIKQGTTEAFF	TGTGCCAGCAGTGTCATCAAACAGGGTACCACTGAAGCTTTCTTT
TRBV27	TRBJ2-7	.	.	CASSLSGTGGYEQYF	TGTGCCAGCAGTTTATCGGGGACTGGGGGCTACGAGCAGTACTTC
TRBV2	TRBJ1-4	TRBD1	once	CASSALPGGELFF	TGTGCCAGCAGTGCACTCCCAGGGGGAGAACTGTTTTTT
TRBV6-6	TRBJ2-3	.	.	CASIVGGTDTQYF	TGTGCCAGCATAGTAGGGGGCACAGATACGCAGTATTTT
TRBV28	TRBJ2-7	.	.	CASSLFNYEQYF	TGTGCCAGCAGTTTATTTAATTACGAGCAGTACTTC
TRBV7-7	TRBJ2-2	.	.	CASSLDTAGPNTGELFF	TGTGCTAGCAGCTTAGATACGGCAGGGCCGAACACCGGGGAGCTGTTTTTT
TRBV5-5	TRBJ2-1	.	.	CASSLLMGLLISSYNEQFF	TGTGCCAGCAGCTTGCTGATGGGGCTCCTCATTAGCTCCTACAATGAGCAGTTCTTC
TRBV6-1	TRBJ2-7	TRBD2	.	CASSLLAGLDGEQYF	TGTGCCAGCAGCCTACTAGCGGGGCTAGACGGCGAGCAGTACTTC
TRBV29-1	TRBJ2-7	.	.	CSVTGTPSYEQYF	TGCAGCGTTACCGGGACGCCGTCCTACGAGCAGTACTTC
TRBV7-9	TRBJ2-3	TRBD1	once	CASSLRFGTVEPTDTQYF	TGTGCCAGCAGCTTAAGGTTCGGGACAGTGGAGCCCACAGATACGCAGTATTTT
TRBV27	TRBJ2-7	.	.	CASRGGMSHEQYF	TGTGCCAGCAGAGGGGGAATGAGCCACGAGCAGTACTTC
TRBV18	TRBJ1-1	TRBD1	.	CASSPRTGGTEAFF	TGTGCCAGCTCACCAAGGACAGGGGGCACTGAAGCTTTCTTT
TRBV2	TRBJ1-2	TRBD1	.	CASSTSGGRGYTF	TGTGCCAGCAGTACCTCAGGGGGCAGGGGCTACACCTTC
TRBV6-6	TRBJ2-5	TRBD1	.	CASSYSRGQGQETQYF	TGTGCCAGCAGTTACTCGAGGGGACAGGGCCAAGAGACCCAGTACTTC
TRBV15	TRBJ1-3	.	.	CATSVPQNGGHETNSGNTIYF	TGTGCCACCAGCGTACCACAAAATGGGGGACACGAAACCAACTCTGGAAACACCATATATTTT
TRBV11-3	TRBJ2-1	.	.	CASSREVAGATNEQFF	TGTGCCAGCAGCCGAGAGGTGGCGGGGGCGACCAATGAGCAGTTCTTC
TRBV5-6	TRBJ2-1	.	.	CASKEVRSSYNEQFF	TGTGCCAGCAAGGAGGTAAGATCCTCCTACAATGAGCAGTTCTTC
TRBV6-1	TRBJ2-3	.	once	CASSVDLWDFSPTDTQYF	TGTGCCAGCAGTGTCGACTTATGGGACTTCTCCCCCACAGATACGCAGTATTTT
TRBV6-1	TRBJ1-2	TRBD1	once	CASSETGACGYTF	TGTGCCAGCAGTGAAACAGGGGCTTGCGGCTACACCTTC